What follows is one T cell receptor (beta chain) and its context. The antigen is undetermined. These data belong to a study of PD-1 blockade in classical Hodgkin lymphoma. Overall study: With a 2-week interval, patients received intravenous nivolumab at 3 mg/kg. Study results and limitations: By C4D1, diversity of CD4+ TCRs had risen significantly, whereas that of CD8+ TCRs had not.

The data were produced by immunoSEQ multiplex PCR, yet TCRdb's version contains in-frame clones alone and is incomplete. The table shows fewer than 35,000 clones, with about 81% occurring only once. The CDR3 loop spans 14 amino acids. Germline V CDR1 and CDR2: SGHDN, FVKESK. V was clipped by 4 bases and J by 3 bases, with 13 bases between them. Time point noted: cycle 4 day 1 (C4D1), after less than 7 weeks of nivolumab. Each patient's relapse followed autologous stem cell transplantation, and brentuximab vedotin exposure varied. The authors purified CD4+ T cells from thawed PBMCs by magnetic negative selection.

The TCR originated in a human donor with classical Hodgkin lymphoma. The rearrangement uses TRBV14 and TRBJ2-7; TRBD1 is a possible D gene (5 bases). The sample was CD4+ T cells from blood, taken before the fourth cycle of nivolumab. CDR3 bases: TGTGCCAGCAGCCCCCGACAGAGTCTCTACGAGCAGTACTTC. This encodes CASSPRQSLYEQYF.